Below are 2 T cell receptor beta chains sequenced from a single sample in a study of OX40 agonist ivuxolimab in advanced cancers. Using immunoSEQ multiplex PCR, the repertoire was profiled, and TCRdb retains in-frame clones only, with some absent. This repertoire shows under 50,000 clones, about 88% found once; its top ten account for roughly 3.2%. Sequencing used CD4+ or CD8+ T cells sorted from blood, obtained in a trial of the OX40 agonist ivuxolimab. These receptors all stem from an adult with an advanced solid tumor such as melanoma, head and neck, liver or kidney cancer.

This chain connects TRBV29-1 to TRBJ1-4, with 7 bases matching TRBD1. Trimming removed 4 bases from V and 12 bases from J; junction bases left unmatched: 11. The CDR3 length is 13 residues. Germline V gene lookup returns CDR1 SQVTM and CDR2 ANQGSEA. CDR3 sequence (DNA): TGCAGCGTTGTAAGACAGGGCTTTAAGGAACTGTTTTTT. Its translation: CSVVRQGFKELFF.

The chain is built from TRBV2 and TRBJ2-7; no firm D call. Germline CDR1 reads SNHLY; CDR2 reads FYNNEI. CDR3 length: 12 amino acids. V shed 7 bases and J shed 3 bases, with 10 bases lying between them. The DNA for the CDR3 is TGTGCCAGCACAGCCAGTTTCTACGAGCAGTACTTC. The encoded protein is CASTASFYEQYF.